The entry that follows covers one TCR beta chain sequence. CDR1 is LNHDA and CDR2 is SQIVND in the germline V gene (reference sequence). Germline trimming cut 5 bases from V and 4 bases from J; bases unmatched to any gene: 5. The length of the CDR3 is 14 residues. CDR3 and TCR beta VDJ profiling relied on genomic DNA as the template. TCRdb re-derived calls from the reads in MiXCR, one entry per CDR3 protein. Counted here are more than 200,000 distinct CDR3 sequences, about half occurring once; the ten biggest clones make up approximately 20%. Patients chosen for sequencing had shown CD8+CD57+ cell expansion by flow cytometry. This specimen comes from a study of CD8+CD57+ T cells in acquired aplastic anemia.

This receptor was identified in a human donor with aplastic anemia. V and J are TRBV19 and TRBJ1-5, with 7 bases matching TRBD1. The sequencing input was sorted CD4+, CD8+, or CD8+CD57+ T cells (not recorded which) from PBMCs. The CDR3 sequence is CASSQQGLNQPQHF. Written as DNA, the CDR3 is TGTGCCAGTAGTCAACAGGGGTTGAATCAGCCCCAGCATTTT.